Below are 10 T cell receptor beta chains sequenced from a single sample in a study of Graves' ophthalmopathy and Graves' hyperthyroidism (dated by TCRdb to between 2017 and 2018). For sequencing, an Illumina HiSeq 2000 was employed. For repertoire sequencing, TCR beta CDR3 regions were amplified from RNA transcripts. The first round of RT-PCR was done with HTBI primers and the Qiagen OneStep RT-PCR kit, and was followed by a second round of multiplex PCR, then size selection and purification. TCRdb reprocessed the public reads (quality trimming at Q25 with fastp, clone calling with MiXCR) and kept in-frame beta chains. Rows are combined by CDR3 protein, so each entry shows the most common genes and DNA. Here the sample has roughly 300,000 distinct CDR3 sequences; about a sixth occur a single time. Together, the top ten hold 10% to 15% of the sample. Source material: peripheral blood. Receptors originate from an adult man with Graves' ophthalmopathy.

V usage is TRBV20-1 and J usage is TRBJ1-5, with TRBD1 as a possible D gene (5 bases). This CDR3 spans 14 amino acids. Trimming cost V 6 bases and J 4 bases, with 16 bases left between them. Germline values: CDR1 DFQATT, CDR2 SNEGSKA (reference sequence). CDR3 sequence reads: CSAPRGVGNQPQHF. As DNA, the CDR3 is TGCAGTGCCCCCCGGGGCGTAGGAAATCAGCCCCAGCATTTT.

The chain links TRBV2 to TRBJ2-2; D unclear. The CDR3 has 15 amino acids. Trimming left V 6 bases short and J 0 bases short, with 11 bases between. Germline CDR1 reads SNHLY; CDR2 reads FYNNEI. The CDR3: CASRLFGANTGELFF. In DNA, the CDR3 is TGTGCCAGCAGGTTGTTCGGAGCGAACACCGGGGAGCTGTTTTTT.

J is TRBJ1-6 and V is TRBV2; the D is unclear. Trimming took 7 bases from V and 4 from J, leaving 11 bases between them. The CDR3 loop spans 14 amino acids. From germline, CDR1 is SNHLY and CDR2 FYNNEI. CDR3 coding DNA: TGTGCCAGCAACCCGAAAACGTATAATTCACCCCTCCACTTT. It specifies CASNPKTYNSPLHF.

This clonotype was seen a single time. The CDR3 sequence: CASSLLGANQPQHF. CDR3 bases: TGTGCCAGCAGTTTACTAGGGGCCAATCAGCCCCAGCATTTT. The V gene is TRBV12-3 or TRBV12-4, the J gene TRBJ1-5; D may be TRBD1 (5 bases). Trimming pared 2 bases from V and 3 bases from J, leaving 8 bases between. The CDR3 contains 14 residues.

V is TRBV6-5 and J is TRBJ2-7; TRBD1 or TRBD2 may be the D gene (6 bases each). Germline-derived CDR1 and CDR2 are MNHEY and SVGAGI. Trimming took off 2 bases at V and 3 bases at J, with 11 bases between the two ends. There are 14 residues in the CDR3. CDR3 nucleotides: TGTGCCAGCAGTTACGGGGGGCAATACTACGAGCAGTACTTC. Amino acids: CASSYGGQYYEQYF.

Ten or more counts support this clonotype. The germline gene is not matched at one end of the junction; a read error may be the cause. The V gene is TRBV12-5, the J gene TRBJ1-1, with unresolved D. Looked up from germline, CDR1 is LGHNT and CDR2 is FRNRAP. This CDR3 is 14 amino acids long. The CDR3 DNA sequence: TGTGCTAATGGTTTGTTCCCCGGGAGTACTGAAGCTTTCTTT. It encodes CANGLFPGSTEAFF.

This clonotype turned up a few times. The CDR3 reads CASNPTGGTYEQYF. Written as DNA, the CDR3 is TGTGCCAGCAACCCGACAGGGGGTACCTACGAGCAGTACTTC. This sequence joins TRBV28 and TRBJ2-7; TRBD1 aligns across 9 bases. V shed 7 bases, J shed 2 bases, and the junction held 6 bases outside the gene matches. Germline V gives CDR1 MDHEN, CDR2 SYDVKM. CDR3 size: 14 residues.

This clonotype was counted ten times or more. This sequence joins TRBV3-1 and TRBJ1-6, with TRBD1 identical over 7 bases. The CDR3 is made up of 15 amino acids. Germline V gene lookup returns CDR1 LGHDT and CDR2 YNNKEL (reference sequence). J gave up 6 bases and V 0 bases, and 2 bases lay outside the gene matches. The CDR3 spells CASSQDNRGNSPLHF. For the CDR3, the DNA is TGTGCCAGCAGCCAAGATAACAGGGGTAATTCACCCCTCCACTTT.

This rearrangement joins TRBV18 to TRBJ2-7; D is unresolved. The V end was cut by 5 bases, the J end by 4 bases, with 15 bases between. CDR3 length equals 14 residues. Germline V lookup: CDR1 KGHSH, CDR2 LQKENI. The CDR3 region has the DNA TGTGCCAGCTCAATGGGCTCTAGACAATACGAGCAGTACTTC. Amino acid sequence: CASSMGSRQYEQYF.

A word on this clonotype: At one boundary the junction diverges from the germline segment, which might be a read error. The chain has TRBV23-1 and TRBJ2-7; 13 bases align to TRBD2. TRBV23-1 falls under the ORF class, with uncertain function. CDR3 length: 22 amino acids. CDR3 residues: CASSPSPWMTGLAGNPSYEQYF. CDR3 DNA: TGTGCCAGCAGTCCATCGCCCTGGATGACGGGACTAGCGGGAAACCCCTCCTACGAGCAGTACTTC.